This TCR beta chain comes out of a study of CD8 T cells in Susac syndrome. Trimming pared 1 base from V and 2 bases from J, leaving 9 bases between. This CDR3 comprises 14 residues. The germline V gene has CDR1 SGHDT and CDR2 YYEEEE. Fulfillment of recently defined diagnostic criteria for definite or probable disease was shown by the patients with Susac syndrome. Random hexamers were used to reverse transcribe about 0.5 to 1 ug of RNA. TCRdb passed the immunoSEQ multiplex PCR reads through MiXCR, listing each CDR3 protein once. The table lists 75,000 to 80,000 distinct CDR3 sequences, approximately 93% of them singletons.

The receptor was derived from a human donor with Susac syndrome. The chain has TRBV5-6 and TRBJ1-2; D is unclear. The sequenced sample consisted of CD8+ T cells from PBMCs. The CDR3 DNA is TGTGCCAGCAGCTTGTCCACGCTAAACTATGGCTACACCTTC. This codes for CASSLSTLNYGYTF. The whole variable domain, remainder taken from reference TRBV5-6 and TRBJ1-2, is DAGVTQSPTHLIKTRGQQVTLRCSPKSGHDTVSWYQQALGQGPQFIFQYYEEEERQRGNFPDRFSGHQFPNYSSELNVNALLLGDSALYLCASSLSTLNYGYTFGSGTRLTVV.